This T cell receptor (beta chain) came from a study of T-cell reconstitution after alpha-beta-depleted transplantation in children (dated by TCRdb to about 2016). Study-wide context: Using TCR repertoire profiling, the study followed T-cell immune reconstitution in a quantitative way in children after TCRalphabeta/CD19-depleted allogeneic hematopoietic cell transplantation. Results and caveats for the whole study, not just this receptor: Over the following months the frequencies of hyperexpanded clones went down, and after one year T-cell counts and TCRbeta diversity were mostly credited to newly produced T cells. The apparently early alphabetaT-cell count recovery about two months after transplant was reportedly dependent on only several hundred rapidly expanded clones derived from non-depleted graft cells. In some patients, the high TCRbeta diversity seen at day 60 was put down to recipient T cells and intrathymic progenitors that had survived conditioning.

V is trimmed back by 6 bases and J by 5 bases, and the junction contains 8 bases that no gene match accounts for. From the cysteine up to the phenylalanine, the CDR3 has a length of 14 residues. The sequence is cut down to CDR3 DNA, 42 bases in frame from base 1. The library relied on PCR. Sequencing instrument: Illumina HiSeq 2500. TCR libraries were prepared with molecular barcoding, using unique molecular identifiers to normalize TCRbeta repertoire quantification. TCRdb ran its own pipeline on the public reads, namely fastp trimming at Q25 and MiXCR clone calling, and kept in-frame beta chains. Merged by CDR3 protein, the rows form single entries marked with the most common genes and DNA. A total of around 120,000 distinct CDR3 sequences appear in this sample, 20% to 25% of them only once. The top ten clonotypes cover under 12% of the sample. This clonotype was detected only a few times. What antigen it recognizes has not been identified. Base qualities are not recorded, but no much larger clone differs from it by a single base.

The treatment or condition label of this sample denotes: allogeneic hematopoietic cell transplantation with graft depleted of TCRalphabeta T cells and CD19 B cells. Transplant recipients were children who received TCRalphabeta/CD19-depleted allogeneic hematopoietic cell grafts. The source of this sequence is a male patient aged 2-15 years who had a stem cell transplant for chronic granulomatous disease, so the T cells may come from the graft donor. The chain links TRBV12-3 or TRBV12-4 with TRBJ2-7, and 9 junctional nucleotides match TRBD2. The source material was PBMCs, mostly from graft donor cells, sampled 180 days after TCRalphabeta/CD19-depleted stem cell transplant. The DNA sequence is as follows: TGTGCCAGCAGACTTAGCGGGAGTATCAACGAGCAGTACTTC. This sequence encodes CASRLSGSINEQYF.